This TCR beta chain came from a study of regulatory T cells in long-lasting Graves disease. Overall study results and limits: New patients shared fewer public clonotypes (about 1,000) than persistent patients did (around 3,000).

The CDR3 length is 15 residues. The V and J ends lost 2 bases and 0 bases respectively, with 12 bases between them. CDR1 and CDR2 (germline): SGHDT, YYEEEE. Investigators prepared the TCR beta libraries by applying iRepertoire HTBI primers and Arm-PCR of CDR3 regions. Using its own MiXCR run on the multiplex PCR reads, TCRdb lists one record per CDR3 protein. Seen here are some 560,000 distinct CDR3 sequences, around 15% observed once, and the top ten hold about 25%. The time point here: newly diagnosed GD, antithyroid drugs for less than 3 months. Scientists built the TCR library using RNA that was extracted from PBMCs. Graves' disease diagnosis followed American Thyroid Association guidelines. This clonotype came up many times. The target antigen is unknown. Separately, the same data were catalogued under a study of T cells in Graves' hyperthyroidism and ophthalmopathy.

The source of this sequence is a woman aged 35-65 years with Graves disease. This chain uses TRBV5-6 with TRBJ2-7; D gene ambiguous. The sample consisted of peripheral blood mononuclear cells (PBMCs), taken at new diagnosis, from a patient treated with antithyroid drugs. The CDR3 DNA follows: TGTGCCAGCAGCTTAGGGCAGGCCAGCTCCTACGAGCAGTACTTC. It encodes CASSLGQASSYEQYF.